One T cell receptor (beta chain) is described in this entry. Its antigen is still unknown. Per the original methods: Using the CDR3 differences seen across clinicopathological groups, the authors built a distant-metastasis classifier for papillary thyroid cancer, which was meant to discriminate distant-metastatic patients. TCRdb reanalyzed the PCR reads with MiXCR. Here the V and J calls rest on TCRdb's processing, not on the authors' analysis. The sample consists of tens of thousands of clones, around 25% of them appearing once. This record belongs to a study of metastatic and nonmetastatic thyroid tumors. About the research overall: Repertoire comparison spanned blood and tumor or nodule tissue of malignant and benign thyroid patients.

None of the patients had undergone any treatment ahead of thyroid surgery. Study results and limitations: Patients with malignant thyroid tumors reportedly had significantly higher TCR beta diversity than those with benign nodules, in blood and tumor.

Trimming stripped 0 bases from V and 7 bases from J, with 11 bases between. CDR3 length: 15 amino acids. Looked up from germline, CDR1 is SGDLS and CDR2 is YYNGEE. The sequence came from a male donor with papillary thyroid cancer or a benign thyroid nodule (not recorded which). Some clones in this sample may be carry-over from other donors' samples. The sequenced sample was tumor tissue. The chain couples TRBV9 to TRBJ1-6; D is perhaps TRBD1 (5 bases). The CDR3 DNA sequence: TGTGCCAGCAGCGTAGGGGGGACGGGAAATTCACCCCTCCACTTT. Its translation is CASSVGGTGNSPLHF.